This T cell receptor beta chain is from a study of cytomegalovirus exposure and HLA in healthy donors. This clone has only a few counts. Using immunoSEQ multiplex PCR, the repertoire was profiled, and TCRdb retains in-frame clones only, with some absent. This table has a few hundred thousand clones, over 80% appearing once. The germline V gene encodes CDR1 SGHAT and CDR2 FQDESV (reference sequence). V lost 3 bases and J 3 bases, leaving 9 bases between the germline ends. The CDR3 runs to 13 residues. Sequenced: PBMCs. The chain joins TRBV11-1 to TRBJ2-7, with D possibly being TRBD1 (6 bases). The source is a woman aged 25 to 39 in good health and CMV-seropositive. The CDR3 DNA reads TGTGCCAGCAGCTTGGACAGCCACTACGAGCAGTACTTC. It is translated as CASSLDSHYEQYF.